Listed here is a single TCR beta chain. The germline gives CDR1 KGHSH, CDR2 LQKENI. This CDR3 comprises 16 residues. V was clipped by 0 bases and J by 8 bases; unmatched bases: 8. The record originates from a study of patients and donors after allogeneic stem cell transplantation. TCRdb analysed the RT-PCR reads with MiXCR anew, one entry per CDR3 protein. Among 150,000 to 200,000 distinct CDR3 sequences listed, approximately 30% were seen once. The source material was blood, either unsorted or a sorted T cell fraction (not recorded which). The clonotype originates from a human donor who was either an allogeneic HSCT recipient or a stem cell or donor lymphocyte infusion donor (not recorded which). It is not recorded whose cells these are; they may come from a transplant donor. This sequence joins TRBV18 and TRBJ1-4; 8 nucleotides line up with TRBD1. CDR3 residues: CASSPPGQGLFEKLFF. The DNA for the CDR3 is TGTGCCAGCTCACCACCCGGACAGGGCCTTTTCGAAAAACTGTTTTTT.